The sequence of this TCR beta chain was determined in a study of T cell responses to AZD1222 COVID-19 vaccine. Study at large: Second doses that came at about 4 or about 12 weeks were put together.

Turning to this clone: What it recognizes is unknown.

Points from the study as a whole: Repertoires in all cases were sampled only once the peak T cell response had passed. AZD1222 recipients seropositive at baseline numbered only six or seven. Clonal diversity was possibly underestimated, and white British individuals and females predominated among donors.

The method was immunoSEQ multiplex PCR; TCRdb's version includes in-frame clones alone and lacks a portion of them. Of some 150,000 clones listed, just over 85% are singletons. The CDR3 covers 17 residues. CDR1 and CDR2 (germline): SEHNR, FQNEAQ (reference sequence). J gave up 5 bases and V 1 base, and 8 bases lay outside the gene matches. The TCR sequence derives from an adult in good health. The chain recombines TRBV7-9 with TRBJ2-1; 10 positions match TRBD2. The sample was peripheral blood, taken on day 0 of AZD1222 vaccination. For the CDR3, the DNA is TGTGCCAGCAGCTTAGGGCTAGCGGGAGAGACACACAATGAGCAGTTCTTC. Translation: CASSLGLAGETHNEQFF.